This TCR beta chain is from a study of blood T cells in healthy people across ages (dated by TCRdb to between 2015 and 2016). Study-level background: In model experiments, template switching captured roughly one uniquely barcoded TCR beta cDNA molecule for every two T cells. To track age-related changes in TCR beta repertoire diversity, the study relied on deep sequencing normalized with unique cDNA molecular identifiers. The donors were divided into four age groups: young (average approximately 17 years), middle-aged (approximately 41), aged (around 59) and long-lived (around 87). To avoid experimental bias, donors of different ages were randomly spread across the sequencing lanes. Using the same blood draw, the study looked at two additional independent replicas of 1 million unique cDNA reads for two donors, one aged 18 to 30 and the other aged 80 or older. The investigation overall reported the following: A strong correlation was found between observed TCR beta diversity and the percentage of naive T cells measured by flow cytometry. Observed TCR beta diversity per million T cells fell roughly linearly with age, and a significant reduction was already apparent by age roughly 40. Estimates of total diversity from one million sequenced T cells were regarded as lower bounds and underestimates. Compared with the aged group, the long-lived group had more naive CD4+ T cells, fewer expanded clones and increased TCR diversity, suggesting age selection. Donor CMV infection status was unknown, potentially confounding age-related changes in expanded clonotypes. Because profiling used bulk unsorted PBMCs, naive and antigen-experienced compartments could not be compared conclusively.

The library was obtained by 5' RACE. These reads were obtained on an Illumina HiSeq 2500. The second PCR ran for roughly 7 to 12 cycles and used a J-beta primer mix along with a sample-barcoded 5' primer. Each TCR beta cDNA molecule received a unique molecular identifier from a template-switch 5' adaptor carrying 12 random nucleotides. Each sample yielded at least 3 million CDR3-containing paired-end reads. The Mint cDNA synthesis kit, primed by a TRBC-specific oligonucleotide, was used to synthesize first-strand cDNA from all RNA. Following uracil-DNA glycosylase treatment, a first 18-cycle PCR with universal primers M1SS and BC2_uni_R was performed on all cDNA. The paper's processing steps were these. Normalization of each sample was performed by random selection of 1 million high-quality reads, each carrying a distinct molecular identifier. Reads with shared molecular identifiers were discarded instead of being binned into consensus sequences. CDR3 identification, clonotype clustering and error correction used MiTCR with a Q25 quality threshold and the strictest error-elimination algorithm. A nonparametric unseen species model using Euler transformation provided a lower-bound estimate of total TCR beta diversity. The public reads were run again by TCRdb, first through fastp at Q25 and then through MiXCR, and only productive beta chains were kept. All rows with the same CDR3 protein become a single entry with the most common DNA and genes. These V and J calls rely on TCRdb rather than the paper's analysis. Here the sample has about 1.1 million distinct CDR3 sequences; around two fifths occur a single time. The ten most abundant clones make up 10% to 15% of the sample.

Points on this clonotype: Its recognized antigen is unknown. Per-base qualities were not stored, and no clone one base away is much larger.

The donors were roughly 38 Caucasian individuals from Russia, aged 6 to 90 years, who were systemically healthy. About 10 milliliters of peripheral blood were collected from each donor into EDTA-treated Vacutainer tubes. Ficoll-Paque density-gradient centrifugation was used to isolate PBMCs, with at least 7 million per sample. Total RNA was extracted from PBMCs with Trizol reagent, with at least 5.5 micrograms obtained per sample. Naive CD45RAhigh/CD27high T cell percentages were measured by flow cytometry on a PBMC aliquot from every donor. The cysteine opens and the phenylalanine closes a CDR3 of 14 amino acids. Just the 42-base CDR3 DNA is kept, in frame starting at base 1. Trimming removed 6 bases from V and 2 bases from J, leaving 10 bases between the germline ends.

This receptor was identified in a man between 18 and 29 years old in good health. Material: blood. Rearrangement joined TRBV12-3 or TRBV12-4 to TRBJ1-4; perhaps TRBD1 is the D gene, with 6 bases matching. In nucleotide form, the sequence is TGTGCCAGCAGGCAGGGGATCACTAATGAAAAACTGTTTTTT. Its protein is CASRQGITNEKLFF.